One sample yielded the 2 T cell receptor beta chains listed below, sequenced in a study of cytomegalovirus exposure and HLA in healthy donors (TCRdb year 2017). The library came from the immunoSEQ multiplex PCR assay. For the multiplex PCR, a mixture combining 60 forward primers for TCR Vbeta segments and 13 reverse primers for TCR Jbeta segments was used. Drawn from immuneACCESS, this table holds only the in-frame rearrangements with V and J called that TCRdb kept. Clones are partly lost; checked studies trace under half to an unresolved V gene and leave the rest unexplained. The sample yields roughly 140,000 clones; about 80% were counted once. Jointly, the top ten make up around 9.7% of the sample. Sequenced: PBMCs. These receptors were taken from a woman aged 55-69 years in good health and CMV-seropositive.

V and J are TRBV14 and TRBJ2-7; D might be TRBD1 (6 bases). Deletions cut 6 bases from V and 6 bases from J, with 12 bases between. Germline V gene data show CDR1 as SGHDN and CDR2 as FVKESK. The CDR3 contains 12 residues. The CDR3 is CASSPQGFEQYF. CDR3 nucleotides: TGTGCCAGCAGTCCTCAGGGGTTCGAGCAGTACTTC.

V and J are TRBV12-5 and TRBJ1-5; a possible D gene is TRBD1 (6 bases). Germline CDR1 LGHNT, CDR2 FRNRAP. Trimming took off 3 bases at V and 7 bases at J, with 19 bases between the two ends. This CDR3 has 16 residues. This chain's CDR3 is CASGLGDGGQGQPQHF. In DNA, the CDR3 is TGTGCTAGTGGTTTAGGCGACGGCGGCCAGGGGCAGCCCCAGCATTTT.